There are a few counts of the clone carrying this TCR beta chain. The antigen is undetermined. Lactation, pregnancy, other autoimmune disease or uncontrolled infection excluded patients. This record comes from a study of T cells in Graves' hyperthyroidism and ophthalmopathy. Trimming pared 2 bases from V and 5 bases from J, leaving 15 bases between. This CDR3 is 15 amino acids long. Germline V lookup: CDR1 SGHTA, CDR2 FQGTGA. RNA transcripts served as the template for amplifying TCR beta CDR3 regions. The HTBI primer set was used in a first-round RT-PCR of the TCR CDR3. TCRdb re-called the multiplex PCR reads with MiXCR, one entry per CDR3 protein. Of about 380,000 distinct CDR3 sequences listed, approximately 17% were seen once; the top ten hold roughly two fifths. Findings and caveats of the study: Blood shared most expanded thyroid clonotypes above 0.001.

The genes are TRBV7-3 and TRBJ1-1; D is uncertain. Sequences were obtained from blood. This receptor was taken from a man aged 18 to 30 with Graves' ophthalmopathy. CDR3 amino acids: CASSLRGTGPTEAFF. The CDR3, as DNA: TGTGCCAGCAGCTTACGGGGTACCGGTCCGACTGAAGCTTTCTTT.